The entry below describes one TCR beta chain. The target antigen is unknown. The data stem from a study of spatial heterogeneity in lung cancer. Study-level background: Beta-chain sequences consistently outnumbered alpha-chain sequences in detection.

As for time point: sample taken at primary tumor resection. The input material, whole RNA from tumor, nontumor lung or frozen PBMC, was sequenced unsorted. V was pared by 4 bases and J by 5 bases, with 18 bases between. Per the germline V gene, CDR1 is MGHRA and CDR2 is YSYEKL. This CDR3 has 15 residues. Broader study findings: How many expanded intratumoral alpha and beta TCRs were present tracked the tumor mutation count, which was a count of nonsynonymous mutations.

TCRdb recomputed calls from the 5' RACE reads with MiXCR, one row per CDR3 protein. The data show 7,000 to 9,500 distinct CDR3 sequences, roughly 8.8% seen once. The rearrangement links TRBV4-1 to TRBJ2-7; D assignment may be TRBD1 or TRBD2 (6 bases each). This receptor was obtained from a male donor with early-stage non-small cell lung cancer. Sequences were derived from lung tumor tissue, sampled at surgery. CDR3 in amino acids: CASSRGTRGVDEQYF. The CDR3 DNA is TGCGCCAGCAGCCGCGGGACAAGGGGGGTCGACGAGCAGTACTTC.